This TCR beta chain was recovered during a study of blood T cell repertoires in COVID-19. Overall study: Acute and convalescent COVID-19 samples came from the United States, Italy and Spain. PBMCs, B-cell-depleted T cells, or T cells were the source of the cDNA or gDNA that made up the material.

How the authors handled the data: Nucleated cell counts were estimated from reference gene primer amplification. Sequencing was performed with immunoSEQ multiplex PCR; in TCRdb, only in-frame clones are kept and a portion is missing. For V, J and clone size, that table is used; D and trimming come from the DNA. This repertoire shows around 500,000 clones, 80% to 90% found once; its top ten account for 3.2%. As concerns this clone: Other nucleotide sequences from this sample produce the same CDR3.

There are 13 residues in the CDR3. The V end lost 2 bases, the J end lost 1 base, and 6 bases lay between the germline ends. Per germline, CDR1 GTSNPN and CDR2 SVGIG (reference sequence). The sample was peripheral blood. The sequence was collected from a human donor in a cohort sampled during active COVID-19. The V gene is TRBV30, the J gene TRBJ1-5; D gene unclear. The CDR3 protein is CAWSTGSNQPQHF. As DNA, the CDR3 is TGTGCCTGGAGTACGGGGAGCAATCAGCCCCAGCATTTT.